The text below deals with one T cell receptor beta chain. This specimen belongs to a study of blood T cell repertoires in COVID-19. Trimming removed 6 bases at V and 6 bases at J, with 15 bases between. Germline V gene lookup returns CDR1 SQVTM and CDR2 ANQGSEA. There are 12 residues in the CDR3. Method: immunoSEQ multiplex PCR; TCRdb's copy keeps in-frame clones and lacks some. Of some 86,000 clones listed, over 80% were seen once; the top ten hold under 35%. V usage is TRBV29-1 and J usage is TRBJ2-7; possibly TRBD1 for D (5 bases). The specimen was peripheral blood. The receptor was derived from an elderly woman with active or convalescent COVID-19. Here the CDR3 DNA reads TGCAGCGTGGTTGGGGCGGTTGGCGAGCAGTACTTC. This sequence encodes CSVVGAVGEQYF.